This TCR beta chain appears in the sequencing data of a study of blood T cell repertoires in COVID-19. TCRdb keeps only in-frame clones here, not all; method: immunoSEQ multiplex PCR. The sample yields 80,000 to 100,000 clones, about 95% seen once. CDR1 and CDR2 from the germline V gene are KGHSH and LQKENI. This CDR3 comprises 15 residues. V lost 1 base, J lost 6 bases, and 8 bases stayed unmatched. The receptor was derived from a human donor with active COVID-19. The donor label of this sample is uncertain. Sequencing input: peripheral blood. The chain couples TRBV18 to TRBJ1-2; 7 bases are shared with TRBD1. This chain's CDR3 is CASSPLGQAPDGYTF. The DNA of the CDR3 is TGTGCCAGCTCACCACTCGGACAGGCCCCCGATGGCTACACCTTC. The full variable domain, in which reference TRBV18 and TRBJ1-2 provide the parts outside the CDR3, is NAGVMQNPRHLVRRRGQEARLRCSPMKGHSHVYWYRQLPEEGLKFMVYLQKENIIDESGMPKERFSAEFPKEGPSILRIQQVVRGDSAAYFCASSPLGQAPDGYTFGSGTRLTVV.